The 2 T cell receptor beta chains below all came from one sample that was sequenced in a study of CD8 T cells in ankylosing spondylitis. Their antigen targets remain unknown. Overall study results and limits: What appeared characteristic of ankylosing spondylitis blood was a TCR beta motif of fewer than ten highly homologous variants.

TCRdb fed the 5' RACE reads into MiXCR, producing one record per CDR3 protein. The table lists hundreds of thousands of distinct CDR3 sequences, about a sixth of them singletons. Source material: blood, either unsorted or a sorted T cell fraction (not recorded which). The receptor set was obtained from a male donor with ankylosing spondylitis.

The chain recombines TRBV11-1 with TRBJ1-2, with D tentatively TRBD1 (6 bases). The length of the CDR3 is 18 residues. Trimming cost V 1 base and J 2 bases, with 20 bases left between them. Germline values: CDR1 SGHAT, CDR2 FQDESV (reference sequence). This CDR3 is CASSLVWDNRRSNYGYTF. The DNA of the CDR3 is TGTGCCAGCAGCTTAGTATGGGACAACCGGAGGTCCAACTATGGCTACACCTTC.

J is TRBJ1-2 and V is TRBV20-1; maybe TRBD1 (5 bases). The CDR3 runs 12 residues. CDR1 and CDR2 from the germline V gene are DFQATT and SNEGSKA (reference sequence). V was pared by 6 bases and J by 3 bases, with 11 bases between. The CDR3 reads CSAVGPDYGYTF. In DNA form, the CDR3 reads TGCAGTGCCGTGGGGCCTGACTATGGCTACACCTTC.